This passage covers 25 T cell receptor beta chains from one sample sequenced in a study of blood T cell repertoires in COVID-19. Sequencing was performed with immunoSEQ multiplex PCR; in TCRdb, only in-frame clones are kept and a portion is missing. The table records hundreds of thousands of clones, roughly 89% of them present only once. Sequences were obtained from PBMCs or T cells enriched from blood (not recorded which). The receptors shown here come from a man aged 35 to 55 who had recovered from COVID-19.

Only one count was recorded for this clone. The junction differs from germline at one of its ends, possibly a read error. This chain connects TRBV7-7 to TRBJ1-4, with 9 positions matching TRBD1. Germline CDR1 SSHAT, CDR2 FNYEAQ (reference sequence). The CDR3 has 16 residues. CDR3 amino acids: CASSLRGQGKNEKLFF. CDR3 nucleotides: TGTGCTAGCAGCCTAAGGGGACAGGGAAAAAATGAAAAACTGTTTTTT.

The V gene is TRBV7-2, the J gene TRBJ2-7, with 7 positions matching TRBD2. The CDR3 loop spans 16 amino acids. Germline trimming cut 1 base from V and 3 bases from J; bases unmatched to any gene: 9. Germline V lookup: CDR1 SGHTA, CDR2 FQGNSA. The CDR3 region has the DNA TGTGCCAGCAGCTTAGATGGGACTATAAAAGGCTACGAGCAGTACTTC. Its translation: CASSLDGTIKGYEQYF.

The chain combines TRBV7-3 with TRBJ1-1; 7 bases fit TRBD1. The CDR3 is 14 amino acids. V shed 4 bases and J 1 base; nucleotides not matched to a gene: 3. In germline, CDR1 is SGHTA, CDR2 FQGTGA. The CDR3 coding sequence is TGTGCCAGCAGCTGGGGACAGCCGAACACTGAAGCTTTCTTT. Translating gives CASSWGQPNTEAFF.

The V gene is TRBV13, the J gene TRBJ1-2, with TRBD1 as a possible D gene (6 bases). The CDR3 is made up of 14 amino acids. V was shortened by 7 bases and J by 6 bases, with 18 bases between the two germline ends. Germline V gives CDR1 PRHDT, CDR2 FYEKMQ (reference sequence). CDR3 amino acids: CASNWGGGGDGYTF. The CDR3 DNA sequence: TGTGCCAGCAACTGGGGTGGGGGCGGCGATGGCTACACCTTC.

V and J are TRBV9 and TRBJ2-7; 10 bases match TRBD1. CDR3 length: 14 amino acids. Trimming removed 4 bases from V and 5 bases from J; junction bases left unmatched: 6. Germline V CDR1 and CDR2: SGDLS, YYNGEE. The DNA for the CDR3 is TGTGCCAGCAGCTCCGGGACAGGGGCCCACGAGCAGTACTTC. Its protein is CASSSGTGAHEQYF.

Many counts were recorded for this clone. The chain employs TRBV30 and TRBJ1-5; D is uncertain. CDR1 and CDR2 (germline): GTSNPN, SVGIG (reference sequence). The CDR3 spans 13 residues. DNA of the CDR3: TGTGCTGCGGACCCGGGGTCCAATCAGCCCCAGCATTTT. Translation: CAADPGSNQPQHF.

The chain joins TRBV14 to TRBJ2-1; maybe TRBD1 (5 bases). Between the trimmed V and J ends, which lost 0 bases and 3 bases, there was a span of 15 bases. The CDR3 sequence is 17 residues long. In germline, CDR1 is SGHDN, CDR2 FVKESK. The CDR3 DNA follows: TGTGCCAGCAGCCAAGAGAGTATGGCAGGGCACTACAATGAGCAGTTCTTC. It codes for CASSQESMAGHYNEQFF.

The genes are TRBV4-2 and TRBJ1-4; D ambiguous. V gave up 3 bases and J gave up 2 bases, with 7 bases separating them. The germline V gene has CDR1 LGHNA and CDR2 YNFKEQ. CDR3 length equals 14 residues. CDR3 region: CASSHAGTNEKLFF. The CDR3 nucleotides read TGTGCCAGCAGCCATGCCGGGACTAATGAAAAACTGTTTTTT.

The chain links TRBV30 to TRBJ2-1; 9 nucleotides line up with TRBD2. V shed 5 bases, J shed 0 bases, and the junction held 2 bases outside the gene matches. Germline V gives CDR1 GTSNPN, CDR2 SVGIG (reference sequence). The CDR3 loop spans 14 amino acids. The CDR3 protein is CAWEAGGSYNEQFF. The CDR3 coding sequence is TGTGCCTGGGAAGCGGGGGGCTCCTACAATGAGCAGTTCTTC.

The CDR3 region has the DNA TGTGCCAGCAGCTTTCTCGGGACTAGCGGGGGGGCCGGGGATGAGCAGTTCTTC. Amino acids: CASSFLGTSGGAGDEQFF. The chain carries TRBV5-6 and TRBJ2-1; TRBD2 matches 16 bases. Germline lookup yields CDR1 SGHDT and CDR2 YYEEEE. Unmatched junction bases numbered 10, after V lost 2 bases and J lost 8 bases. The CDR3 is 18 amino acids. The whole variable domain, remainder taken from reference TRBV5-6 and TRBJ2-1, is DAGVTQSPTHLIKTRGQQVTLRCSPKSGHDTVSWYQQALGQGPQFIFQYYEEEERQRGNFPDRFSGHQFPNYSSELNVNALLLGDSALYLCASSFLGTSGGAGDEQFFGPGTRLTVL.

V is TRBV5-1 and J is TRBJ1-6; 7 bases match TRBD1. J lost 0 bases, V lost 5 bases, and 5 bases had no gene match. The CDR3 contains 16 residues. Germline V gene sequence: CDR1 SGHRS, CDR2 YFSETQ. CDR3 residues: CASSRDSSSYNSPLHF. The CDR3 DNA reads as TGCGCCAGCAGTCGGGACAGCAGCTCCTATAATTCACCCCTCCACTTT.

The CDR3: CASSFRRNRGSRGETQYF. The CDR3 nucleotides read TGCGCCAGCAGCTTCAGACGTAACAGGGGGAGTCGCGGAGAGACCCAGTACTTC. This chain joins TRBV5-1 and TRBJ2-5, with TRBD1 matching over 8 bases. The ends lost 2 bases at V and 4 bases at J; junction bases unmatched: 16. The CDR3 runs to 18 residues. The germline V gene encodes CDR1 SGHRS and CDR2 YFSETQ.

This clone occurred a few times. CDR3 in amino acids: CASSPNLGSSGRYTF. The DNA of the CDR3 is TGTGCCAGCAGCCCAAACCTAGGGAGCTCTGGAAGATACACCTTC. This chain links TRBV3-1 (or the pseudogene TRBV3-2) with TRBJ1-2, with D uncertain. V was pared by 4 bases and J by 11 bases, with 23 bases between. The CDR3 is made up of 15 amino acids. The V gene's germline CDR1 is LGHDT and CDR2 YNNKEL (reference sequence).

V is TRBV3-1 (or the pseudogene TRBV3-2) and J is TRBJ2-1; 10 bases match TRBD1. The CDR3 runs 15 residues. V shed 4 bases and J 2 bases; nucleotides not matched to a gene: 2. In germline, CDR1 is LGHDT, CDR2 YNNKEL (reference sequence). The CDR3 sequence: CASSPGTGAYNEQFF. The CDR3 DNA is TGTGCCAGCAGCCCCGGGACAGGGGCCTACAATGAGCAGTTCTTC.

The rearrangement joins TRBV18 to TRBJ2-3; 10 bases line up with TRBD2. There are 16 residues in the CDR3. Losses at the gene ends were 6 bases for V and 1 base for J; bases not matched to a gene: 7. CDR1 is KGHSH, CDR2 LQKENI, per germline. CDR3 DNA: TGTGCCAGCTCGCCCTCTAGCGGGGGAGGCACAGATACGCAGTATTTT. Translating gives CASSPSSGGGTDTQYF.

A few counts support this clone. The V and J genes are TRBV7-9 and TRBJ2-2; 10 bases are shared with TRBD1. This CDR3 spans 17 amino acids. The V segment lost 4 bases and the J segment 2 bases; nucleotides outside the gene matches: 7. Germline V gives CDR1 SEHNR, CDR2 FQNEAQ (reference sequence). CDR3 sequence reads: CASSSPGTGDNTGELFF. The CDR3 region has the DNA TGTGCCAGCAGCTCCCCAGGGACAGGGGATAACACCGGGGAGCTGTTTTTT.

The genes are TRBV2 and TRBJ1-1; 7 bases agree with TRBD1. V shed 7 bases and J 5 bases; nucleotides not matched to a gene: 10. Germline CDR1 and CDR2: SNHLY and FYNNEI. The CDR3 extends over 14 amino acids. The CDR3 DNA reads as TGTGCCAGCACGGTGACAGGGCTACGGACTGAAGCTTTCTTT. This gives the protein CASTVTGLRTEAFF.

The V and J genes are TRBV11-2 and TRBJ1-1; D uncertain. Germline CDR1 SGHAT, CDR2 FQNNGV. Trimming pared 2 bases from V and 1 base from J, leaving 8 bases between. The CDR3 is 14 residues long. The CDR3 sequence: CASSLSYRNTEAFF. As DNA, the CDR3 is TGTGCCAGCAGCTTAAGTTACAGGAACACTGAAGCTTTCTTT.

This clone was observed once. The genes are TRBV5-1 and TRBJ2-3, with TRBD2 identical over 12 bases. Per germline, CDR1 SGHRS and CDR2 YFSETQ. V was clipped by 4 bases and J by 14 bases; unmatched bases: 17. CDR3 length equals 16 residues. This chain's CDR3 is CASSDLAGGPRLTAYF. In nucleotides, the CDR3 is TGCGCCAGCAGCGACCTAGCGGGAGGGCCCAGACTTACTGCGTATTTT. Drawing the rest from reference TRBV5-1 and TRBJ2-3, the complete variable domain is KAGVTQTPRYLIKTRGQQVTLSCSPISGHRSVSWYQQTPGQGLQFLFEYFSETQRNKGNFPGRFSGRQFSNSRSEMNVSTLELGDSALYLCASSDLAGGPRLTAYFGPGTRLTVL.

Written as DNA, the CDR3 is TGTGCCAGCTCACCTGTGACAGGGAACACTGAAGCTTTCTTT. Protein product: CASSPVTGNTEAFF. This sequence joins TRBV18 and TRBJ1-1; D possibly corresponds to TRBD1 (6 bases). The CDR3 is 14 residues long. Germline V gives CDR1 KGHSH, CDR2 LQKENI. V was clipped by 3 bases and J by 1 base, with 9 bases between them.

This chain uses TRBV7-2 with TRBJ1-1; a weak D match, TRBD1 (6 bases). V gave up 2 bases and J gave up 0 bases, with 13 bases separating them. Germline CDR1 is SGHTA and CDR2 is FQGNSA. The CDR3 covers 16 residues. Here the CDR3 reads CASSLTGPAMNTEAFF. CDR3 sequence (DNA): TGTGCCAGCAGCTTAACAGGGCCCGCTATGAACACTGAAGCTTTCTTT.

This clone has a single count. The chain combines TRBV18 with TRBJ2-2; D remains unclear. Trimming shortened V by 3 bases and J by 0 bases, and 2 bases separated the two germline ends. The germline gives CDR1 KGHSH, CDR2 LQKENI. The CDR3 totals 13 residues. The CDR3, as DNA: TGTGCCAGCTCACCCTCGAACACCGGGGAGCTGTTTTTT. Translated, it gives CASSPSNTGELFF. Using reference TRBV18 and TRBJ2-2 for the parts outside the CDR3, the full variable domain is NAGVMQNPRHLVRRRGQEARLRCSPMKGHSHVYWYRQLPEEGLKFMVYLQKENIIDESGMPKERFSAEFPKEGPSILRIQQVVRGDSAAYFCASSPSNTGELFFGEGSRLTVL.

This chain joins TRBV10-3 and TRBJ2-1; D is possibly TRBD1 (7 bases). CDR1 is ENHRY, CDR2 SYGVKD, per germline. The V end was cut by 0 bases, the J end by 4 bases, with 13 bases between. The CDR3 has 16 residues. The CDR3 sequence: CAISESRRGRYNEQFF. In DNA form, the CDR3 reads TGTGCCATCAGTGAGTCCAGGAGGGGGCGATACAATGAGCAGTTCTTC.

The V call is TRBV18, the J call TRBJ2-1; the match to TRBD1 covers 8 bases. Germline assignment: CDR1 KGHSH and CDR2 LQKENI. CDR3 length: 16 residues. V was pared by 2 bases and J by 4 bases, with 7 bases of the junction left unmatched. The CDR3 sequence: CASSPKGQGGYNEQFF. For the CDR3, the DNA is TGTGCCAGCTCACCAAAAGGACAGGGTGGGTACAATGAGCAGTTCTTC.

This sequence joins TRBV7-9 and TRBJ2-1; 10 positions agree with TRBD2. The length of the CDR3 is 17 residues. Germline V CDR1 and CDR2: SEHNR, FQNEAQ (reference sequence). The junction had 11 bases not matched to a gene; V was cut back by 6 bases and J by 3 bases. Here the CDR3 DNA reads TGTGCCAGCAGTCCACTAGCGGGGCCCAATCACTACAATGAGCAGTTCTTC. Translated, it gives CASSPLAGPNHYNEQFF.